This passage covers 8 T cell receptor beta chains from one sample sequenced in a study of shared clonotypes between healthy human individuals (dated by TCRdb to the early 2020s). Libraries came from the immunoSEQ multiplex PCR assay. The source is immuneACCESS, and TCRdb retained only in-frame sequences with V and J called. Part of the clones is not carried over; for the studies checked, unresolved V genes explain less than half of this, and the remainder is unexplained. The sample yields about 95,000 clones; roughly two thirds were counted once. The leading ten clones occupy roughly 43% of the sample. The specimen was memory CD8+ T cells sorted from blood. The meaning of the sample's cell subset or site label: CD45RO+ cells pooled with CCR7-negative TemRA cells. The receptors stem from a man aged 25-45 years in good health.

The chain couples TRBV5-1 to TRBJ2-1, with TRBD2 matching over 8 bases. Germline V gene sequence: CDR1 SGHRS, CDR2 YFSETQ. The trim removed 0 bases at V and 4 bases at J, leaving 0 bases unmatched. CDR3 size: 14 residues. CDR3 DNA sequence: TGCGCCAGCAGCTTGGAGCGGGAGTACAATGAGCAGTTCTTC. It codes for CASSLEREYNEQFF.

The V gene is TRBV5-5, the J gene TRBJ2-7, with D perhaps TRBD1 or TRBD2 (5 bases each). Germline V lookup: CDR1 SGHKS, CDR2 YYEKEE (reference sequence). The CDR3 sequence is 14 residues long. V gave up 5 bases and J gave up 3 bases, with 15 bases separating them. The DNA for the CDR3 is TGTGCCAGCAGTATCTACGGGACCATCTACGAGCAGTACTTC. It is translated as CASSIYGTIYEQYF.

In this sample, this clone turned up a few times. This chain connects TRBV7-3 to TRBJ1-1; possibly TRBD1 for D (6 bases). Germline CDR1 and CDR2: SGHTA and FQGTGA. The CDR3 is 16 amino acids. Trimming removed 2 bases at V and 3 bases at J, with 16 bases between. CDR3 coding DNA: TGTGCCAGCAGCTTACGGCCAGGGGCGAGGGACACTGAAGCTTTCTTT. Amino acids: CASSLRPGARDTEAFF.

This clone was seen once. The genes are TRBV19 and TRBJ2-1; 10 bases agree with TRBD2. Germline trimming cut 7 bases from V and 8 bases from J; bases unmatched to any gene: 8. This CDR3 region has 14 residues. Germline V gives CDR1 LNHDA, CDR2 SQIVND (reference sequence). CDR3 DNA: TGTGCCAGTATCAGAACTAGCGGGACCTATGAGCAGTTCTTC. Its translation: CASIRTSGTYEQFF.

The chain recombines TRBV10-3 with TRBJ2-4, with D unresolved. Per the germline V gene, CDR1 is ENHRY and CDR2 is SYGVKD. This CDR3 comprises 16 residues. Trimming took off 10 bases at V and 5 bases at J, with 24 bases between the two ends. The CDR3 DNA reads TGTGCCAGCACTCTGGGGAAGGTTTCTCCCCAAAACATTCAGTACTTC. Its protein product is CASTLGKVSPQNIQYF.

The V gene is TRBV10-3, the J gene TRBJ1-2; perhaps TRBD1 as D (5 bases). The CDR3 totals 13 residues. With 3 bases removed from V and 4 bases from J, the gap between germline ends came to 9 bases. The germline V gene encodes CDR1 ENHRY and CDR2 SYGVKD. CDR3 DNA sequence: TGTGCCATCAGTGAAGGGCAGGGCTATGGCTACACCTTC. It encodes CAISEGQGYGYTF.

The chain combines TRBV7-2 with TRBJ2-5; TRBD2 matches at 11 bases. The germline V gene encodes CDR1 SGHTA and CDR2 FQGNSA. The trim removed 5 bases at V and 1 base at J, leaving 6 bases unmatched. This CDR3 has 16 amino acids. CDR3: CASSPRTSGLQETQYF. CDR3 in DNA: TGTGCCAGCAGCCCTAGGACTAGCGGGCTCCAAGAGACCCAGTACTTC.

The chain uses TRBV6-5 and TRBJ1-5; D remains unclear. The V end was cut by 6 bases, the J end by 4 bases, with 13 bases between. The CDR3 runs 14 residues. Looked up from germline, CDR1 is MNHEY and CDR2 is SVGAGI. In nucleotides, the CDR3 is TGTGCCAGCAGCCGACACTGGGCTAATCAGCCCCAGCATTTT. This encodes CASSRHWANQPQHF.